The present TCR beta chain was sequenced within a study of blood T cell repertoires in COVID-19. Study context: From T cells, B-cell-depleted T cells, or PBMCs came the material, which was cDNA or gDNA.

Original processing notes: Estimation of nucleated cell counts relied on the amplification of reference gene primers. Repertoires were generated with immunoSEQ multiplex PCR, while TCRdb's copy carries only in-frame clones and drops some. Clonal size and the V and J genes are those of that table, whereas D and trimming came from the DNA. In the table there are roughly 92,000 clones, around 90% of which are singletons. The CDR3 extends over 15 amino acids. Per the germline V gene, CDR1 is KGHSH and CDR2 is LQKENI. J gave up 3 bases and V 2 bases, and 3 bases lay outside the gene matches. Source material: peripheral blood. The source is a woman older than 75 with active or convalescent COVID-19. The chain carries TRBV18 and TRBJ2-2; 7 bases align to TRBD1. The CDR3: CASSPTQGDTGELFF. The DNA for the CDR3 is TGTGCCAGCTCACCAACTCAGGGGGACACCGGGGAGCTGTTTTTT.